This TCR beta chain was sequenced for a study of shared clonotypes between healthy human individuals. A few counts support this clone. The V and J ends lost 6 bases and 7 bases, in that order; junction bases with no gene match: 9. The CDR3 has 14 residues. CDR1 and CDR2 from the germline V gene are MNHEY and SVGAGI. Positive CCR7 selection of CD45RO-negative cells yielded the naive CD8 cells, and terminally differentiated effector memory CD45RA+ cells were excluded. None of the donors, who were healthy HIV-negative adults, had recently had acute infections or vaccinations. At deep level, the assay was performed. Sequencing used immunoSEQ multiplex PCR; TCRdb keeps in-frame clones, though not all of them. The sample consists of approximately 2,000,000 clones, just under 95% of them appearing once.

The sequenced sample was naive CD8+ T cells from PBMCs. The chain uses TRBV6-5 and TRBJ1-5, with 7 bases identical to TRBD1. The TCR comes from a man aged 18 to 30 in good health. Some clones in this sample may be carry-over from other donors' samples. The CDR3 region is CASSPGQAGQPQHF. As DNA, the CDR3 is TGTGCCAGCAGCCCAGGACAGGCGGGCCAGCCCCAGCATTTT.